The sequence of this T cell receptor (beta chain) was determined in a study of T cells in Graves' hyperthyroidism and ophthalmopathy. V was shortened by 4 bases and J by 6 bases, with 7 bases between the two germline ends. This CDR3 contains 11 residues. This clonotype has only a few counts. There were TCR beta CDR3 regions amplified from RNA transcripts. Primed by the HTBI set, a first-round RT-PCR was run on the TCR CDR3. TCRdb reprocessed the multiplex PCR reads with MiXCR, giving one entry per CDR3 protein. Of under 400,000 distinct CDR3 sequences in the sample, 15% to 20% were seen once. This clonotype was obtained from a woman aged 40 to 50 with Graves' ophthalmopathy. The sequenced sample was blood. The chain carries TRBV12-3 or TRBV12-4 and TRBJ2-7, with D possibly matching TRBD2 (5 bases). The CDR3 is CASSSSFEQYF. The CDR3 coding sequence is TGTGCCAGCAGTTCTAGCTTCGAGCAGTACTTC.